This entry is about one TCR beta chain. Trimming left V 6 bases short and J 2 bases short, with 12 bases between. Germline V CDR1 and CDR2: DFQATT, SNEGSKA (reference sequence). The CDR3 loop spans 13 amino acids. The data were obtained in a study of human T cells and chemical hapten exposure. Study summary: For sensitization, 2% DPC was applied to an approximately 2 cm by approximately 2 cm patch of upper inner arm skin. Once 0.01% DPC had been applied to the upper back by patch test, readings were taken at 6 days.

TCRdb redid the calling of the RACE reads with MiXCR, one entry per CDR3 protein. The repertoire holds 65,000 to 100,000 distinct CDR3 sequences, 6.5% to 8.5% seen once, with 1% to 1.5% in the top ten. Time point here: patch test 2, 6 weeks after DPC sensitization. The treatment was: therapeutic diphenylcyclopropenone sensitization with weekly scalp DPC. This receptor was obtained from a woman aged 25 to 39 with alopecia areata. Some clones in this sample may be carry-over from other donors' samples. The J gene is TRBJ2-3, the V gene TRBV20-1; either TRBD1 or TRBD2 may supply D (5 bases each). The starting material was whole blood, obtained in connection with sensitization to the hapten diphenylcyclopropenone (DPC). The chain's CDR3 is CSAPGPNTDTQYF. The DNA of the CDR3 is TGCAGTGCCCCGGGACCAAACACAGATACGCAGTATTTT.